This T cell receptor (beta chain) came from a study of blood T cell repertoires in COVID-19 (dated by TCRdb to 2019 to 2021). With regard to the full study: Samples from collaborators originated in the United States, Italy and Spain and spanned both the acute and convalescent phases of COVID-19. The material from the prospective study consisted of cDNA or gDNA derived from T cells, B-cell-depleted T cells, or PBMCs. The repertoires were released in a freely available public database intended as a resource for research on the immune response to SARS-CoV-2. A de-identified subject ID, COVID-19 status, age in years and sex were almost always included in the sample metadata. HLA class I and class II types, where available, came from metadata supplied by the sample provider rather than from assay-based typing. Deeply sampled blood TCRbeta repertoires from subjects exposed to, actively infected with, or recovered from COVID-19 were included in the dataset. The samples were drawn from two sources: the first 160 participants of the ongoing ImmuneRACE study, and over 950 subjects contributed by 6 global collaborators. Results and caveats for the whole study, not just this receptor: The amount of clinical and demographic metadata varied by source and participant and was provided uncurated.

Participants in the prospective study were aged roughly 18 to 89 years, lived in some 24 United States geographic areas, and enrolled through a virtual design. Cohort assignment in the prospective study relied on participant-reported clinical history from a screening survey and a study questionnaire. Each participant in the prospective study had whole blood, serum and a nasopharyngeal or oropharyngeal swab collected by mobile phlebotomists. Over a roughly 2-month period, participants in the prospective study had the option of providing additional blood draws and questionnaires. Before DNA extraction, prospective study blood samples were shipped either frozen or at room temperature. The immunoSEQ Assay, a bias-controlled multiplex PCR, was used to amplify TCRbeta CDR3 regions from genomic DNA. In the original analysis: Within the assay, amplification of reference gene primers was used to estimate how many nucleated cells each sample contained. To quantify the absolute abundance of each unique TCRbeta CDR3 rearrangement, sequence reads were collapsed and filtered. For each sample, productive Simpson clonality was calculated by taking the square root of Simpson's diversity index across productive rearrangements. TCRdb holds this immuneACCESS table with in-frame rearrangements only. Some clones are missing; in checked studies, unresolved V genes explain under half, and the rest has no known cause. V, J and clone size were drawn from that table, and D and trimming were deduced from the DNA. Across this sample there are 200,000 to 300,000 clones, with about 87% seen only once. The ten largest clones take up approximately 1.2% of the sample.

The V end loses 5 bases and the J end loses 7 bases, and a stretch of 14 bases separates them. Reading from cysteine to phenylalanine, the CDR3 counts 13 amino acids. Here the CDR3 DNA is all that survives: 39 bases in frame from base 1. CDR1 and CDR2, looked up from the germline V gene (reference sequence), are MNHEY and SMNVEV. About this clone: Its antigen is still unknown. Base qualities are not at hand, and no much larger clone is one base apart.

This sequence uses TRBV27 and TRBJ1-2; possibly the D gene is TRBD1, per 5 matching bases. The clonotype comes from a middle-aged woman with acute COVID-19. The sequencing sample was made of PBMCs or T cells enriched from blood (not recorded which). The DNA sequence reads TGTGCCAGCAGTCTAGGAAGGGGTGCTGGCTACACCTTC. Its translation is CASSLGRGAGYTF.